The 15 T cell receptor beta chains below all came from one sample that was sequenced in a study of blood T cell repertoires in COVID-19. TCRdb's copy holds only in-frame clones and misses some; the assay was immunoSEQ multiplex PCR. This sample has around 94,000 clones, with approximately 86% found just once. Sequencing was carried out using peripheral blood. The source of these receptors is a woman aged 50 to 65 with COVID-19, enrolled during active disease.

This clone was counted once. J is TRBJ2-3 and V is TRBV6-2 or TRBV6-3; 9 bases are shared with TRBD1. With V trimmed by 2 bases and J by 3 bases, 3 bases remained unmatched. The CDR3 contains 15 residues. Germline CDR1 and CDR2: MNHEY and SVGEGT. This CDR3 reads CASSYDRGGTDTQYF. The CDR3 DNA sequence: TGTGCCAGCAGTTACGACAGGGGGGGAACAGATACGCAGTATTTT.

The chain couples TRBV10-1 to TRBJ1-1; possible D gene TRBD1, 5 bases. V lost 8 bases to trimming and J lost 0 bases, with 10 bases between them. This CDR3 contains 13 residues. Germline assignment: CDR1 WNHNN and CDR2 SYGVQD (reference sequence). CDR3 nucleotides: TGCGCCAGCGGGGCAGGAATGAACACTGAAGCTTTCTTT. The encoded protein is CASGAGMNTEAFF.

V and J are TRBV7-7 and TRBJ2-1, with 9 bases identical to TRBD2. The V gene's germline CDR1 is SSHAT and CDR2 FNYEAQ (reference sequence). CDR3 length: 15 residues. Germline trimming cut 1 base from V and 2 bases from J; bases unmatched to any gene: 0. The CDR3 DNA is TGTGCCAGCAGCTTAGGCGGGGGGGCCTACAATGAGCAGTTCTTC. Protein: CASSLGGGAYNEQFF.

This chain uses TRBV12-5 with TRBJ2-2; D gene ambiguous. The CDR3 covers 12 residues. Germline CDR1 is LGHNT and CDR2 is FRNRAP. V was trimmed by 4 bases and J by 6 bases, leaving 6 bases between them. CDR3 DNA sequence: TGTGCTAGTGGTTCAGGCGCCGGGGAGCTGTTTTTT. It codes for CASGSGAGELFF. Using reference TRBV12-5 and TRBJ2-2 for the parts outside the CDR3, the full variable domain is DARVTQTPRHKVTEMGQEVTMRCQPILGHNTVFWYRQTMMQGLELLAYFRNRAPLDDSGMPKDRFSAEMPDATLATLKIQPSEPRDSAVYFCASGSGAGELFFGEGSRLTVL.

This chain connects TRBV28 to TRBJ2-3, with TRBD2 identical over 11 bases. V was pared by 5 bases and J by 9 bases, with 10 bases of the junction left unmatched. CDR1 is MDHEN and CDR2 is SYDVKM in the germline V gene. The CDR3 runs to 15 residues. CDR3 residues: CASSAPTSGALTQYF. CDR3 nucleotides: TGTGCCAGCAGTGCCCCGACTAGCGGGGCGCTCACGCAGTATTTT.

The chain recombines TRBV24-1 with TRBJ2-1; 9 bases are a match to TRBD1. After removal of 4 bases from V and 8 bases from J, the junction contained 5 bases not matched to a gene. The germline CDR1 and CDR2 sequences are KGHDR and SFDVKD. CDR3 length: 14 amino acids. The CDR3 region has the DNA TGTGCCACCAGTGAGGGACAGGGTAAAGATGAGCAGTTCTTC. Amino acids: CATSEGQGKDEQFF.

This chain links TRBV6-6 with TRBJ2-1; D perhaps matches TRBD1 (6 bases). The CDR3 runs 16 residues. Germline CDR1 MNHNY, CDR2 SVGAGI (reference sequence). Trimming pared 5 bases from V and 3 bases from J, leaving 17 bases between. The CDR3 coding sequence is TGTGCCAGCAGTGACTTGGGACACTCGGACTACAATGAGCAGTTCTTC. Translated: CASSDLGHSDYNEQFF.

The rearrangement links TRBV7-2 to TRBJ2-7; perhaps TRBD1 as D (5 bases). The length of the CDR3 is 14 residues. Germline values: CDR1 SGHTA, CDR2 FQGNSA. Between the trimmed V and J ends, which lost 5 bases and 2 bases, there was a span of 13 bases. This CDR3 is CASSTTMGPYEQYF. The CDR3, as DNA: TGTGCCAGCAGCACAACGATGGGGCCCTACGAGCAGTACTTC. Supplemented by reference TRBV7-2 and TRBJ2-7, the full variable domain reads GAGVSQSPSNKVTEKGKDVELRCDPISGHTALYWYRQSLGQGLEFLIYFQGNSAPDKSGLPSDRFSAERTGGSVSTLTIQRTQQEDSAVYLCASSTTMGPYEQYFGPGTRLTVT.

This sequence joins TRBV6-1 and TRBJ2-7; tentative D call: TRBD1 (5 bases). The CDR3 is 12 amino acids. Germline loops: CDR1 MNHNS, CDR2 SASEGT. Trimming pared 1 base from V and 4 bases from J, leaving 5 bases between. CDR3 region: CASSEGQYEQYF. CDR3 DNA: TGTGCCAGCAGTGAAGGACAGTACGAGCAGTACTTC.

The rearrangement uses TRBV5-1 and TRBJ2-7; TRBD2 agrees at 7 bases. Trimming at V came to 4 bases and at J to 1 base, leaving 8 bases not matched to a gene. CDR3 length equals 15 residues. Germline V gene lookup returns CDR1 SGHRS and CDR2 YFSETQ. The CDR3 sequence: CASSPGLTISYEQYF. The CDR3 nucleotides are TGCGCCAGCAGCCCGGGACTAACCATTTCCTACGAGCAGTACTTC.

This clone appeared a single time. For the CDR3, the DNA is TGTGCCACTAGACAGGGACAGAACACCGGGGAGCTGTTTTTT. This codes for CATRQGQNTGELFF. V gene TRBV24-1 combines with J gene TRBJ2-2, with TRBD1 identical over 7 bases. The germline CDR1 and CDR2 sequences are KGHDR and SFDVKD. The CDR3 has 14 amino acids. Losses at the gene ends were 10 bases for V and 1 base for J; bases not matched to a gene: 5.

The chain carries TRBV7-2 and TRBJ2-3, with 7 bases matching TRBD2. CDR1 SGHTA and CDR2 FQGNSA come from the germline V gene. CDR3 length: 15 amino acids. Trimming cost V 2 bases and J 0 bases; bases outside gene matches: 2. CDR3 protein: CASSLYGGSTDTQYF. DNA for the CDR3: TGTGCCAGCAGCTTATACGGGGGGAGCACAGATACGCAGTATTTT.

The V and J genes are TRBV7-2 and TRBJ2-1; D not certain. Trimming cost V 1 base and J 3 bases, with 7 bases left between them. Germline CDR1 is SGHTA and CDR2 is FQGNSA. The length of the CDR3 is 14 residues. The CDR3 DNA is TGTGCCAGCAGCTTAGATCGCTACTACAATGAGCAGTTCTTC. Its protein is CASSLDRYYNEQFF.

The rearrangement links TRBV4-3 to TRBJ2-3; a weak D match, TRBD2 (5 bases). This CDR3 contains 13 residues. Germline lookup yields CDR1 LGHNA and CDR2 YSLEER. Trimming took 0 bases from V and 6 from J, leaving 7 bases between them. The CDR3 DNA reads TGCGCCAGCAGCCAAGAAGGCGGGGATACGCAGTATTTT. Protein: CASSQEGGDTQYF.

The V and J genes are TRBV7-6 and TRBJ2-5; 9 bases line up with TRBD2. Germline V gene sequence: CDR1 SGHVS, CDR2 FNYEAQ. V shed 3 bases and J 4 bases; nucleotides not matched to a gene: 3. This CDR3 spans 14 amino acids. DNA for the CDR3: TGTGCCAGCAGCTTTCTAGCGGGGAGAGAGACCCAGTACTTC. Protein product: CASSFLAGRETQYF.